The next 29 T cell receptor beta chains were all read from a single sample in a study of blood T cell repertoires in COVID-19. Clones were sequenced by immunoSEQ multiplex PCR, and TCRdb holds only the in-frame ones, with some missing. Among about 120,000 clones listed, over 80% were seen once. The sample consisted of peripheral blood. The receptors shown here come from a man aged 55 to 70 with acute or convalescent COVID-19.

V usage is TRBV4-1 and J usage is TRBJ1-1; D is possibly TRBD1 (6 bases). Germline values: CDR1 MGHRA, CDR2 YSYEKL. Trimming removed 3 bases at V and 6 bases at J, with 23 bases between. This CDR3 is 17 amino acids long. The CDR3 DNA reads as TGCGCCAGCAGCCAGATGCCGGCAGGGGTGAAAGGGGCTGAAGCTTTCTTT. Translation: CASSQMPAGVKGAEAFF.

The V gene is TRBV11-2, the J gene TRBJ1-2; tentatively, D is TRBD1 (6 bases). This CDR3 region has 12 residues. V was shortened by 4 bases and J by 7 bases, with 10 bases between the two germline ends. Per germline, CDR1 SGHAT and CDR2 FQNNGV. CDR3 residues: CASSSIQGGYTF. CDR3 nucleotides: TGTGCCAGCAGCTCCATACAGGGTGGCTACACCTTC.

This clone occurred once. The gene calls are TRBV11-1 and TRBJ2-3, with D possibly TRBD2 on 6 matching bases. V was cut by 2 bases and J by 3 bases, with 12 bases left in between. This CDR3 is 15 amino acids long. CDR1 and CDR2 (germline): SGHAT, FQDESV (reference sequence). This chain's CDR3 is CASSLRAGRTDTQYF. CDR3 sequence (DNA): TGTGCCAGCAGCTTAAGGGCAGGGAGGACAGATACGCAGTATTTT.

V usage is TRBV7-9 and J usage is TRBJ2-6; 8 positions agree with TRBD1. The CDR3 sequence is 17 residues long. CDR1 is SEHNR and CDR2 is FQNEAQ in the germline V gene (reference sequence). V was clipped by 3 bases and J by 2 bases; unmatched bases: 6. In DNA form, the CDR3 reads TGTGCCAGCAGCTTCAACAGGGGGACCGCTGGGGCCAACGTCCTGACTTTC. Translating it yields CASSFNRGTAGANVLTF.

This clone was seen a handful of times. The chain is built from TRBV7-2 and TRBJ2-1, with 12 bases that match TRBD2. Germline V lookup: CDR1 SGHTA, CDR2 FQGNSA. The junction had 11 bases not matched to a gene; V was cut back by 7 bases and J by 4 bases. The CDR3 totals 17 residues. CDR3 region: CASIPRTGTSGYNEQFF. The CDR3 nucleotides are TGTGCCAGCATCCCAAGAACCGGGACTAGCGGGTACAATGAGCAGTTCTTC.

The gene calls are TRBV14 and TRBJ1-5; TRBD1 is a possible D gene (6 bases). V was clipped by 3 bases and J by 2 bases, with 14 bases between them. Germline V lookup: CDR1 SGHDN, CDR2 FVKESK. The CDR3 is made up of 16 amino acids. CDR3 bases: TGTGCCAGCAGCCAGATACAGGGTAGTGGCAATCAGCCCCAGCATTTT. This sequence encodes CASSQIQGSGNQPQHF.

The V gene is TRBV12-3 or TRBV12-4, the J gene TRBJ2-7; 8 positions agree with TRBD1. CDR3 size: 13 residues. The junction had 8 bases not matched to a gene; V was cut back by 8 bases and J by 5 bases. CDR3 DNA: TGTGCCAGCGAGGTGACAGGGGACCACGAGCAGTACTTC. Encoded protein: CASEVTGDHEQYF.

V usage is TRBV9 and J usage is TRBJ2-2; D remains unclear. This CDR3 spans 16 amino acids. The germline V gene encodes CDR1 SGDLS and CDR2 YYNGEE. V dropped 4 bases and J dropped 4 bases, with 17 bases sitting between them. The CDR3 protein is CASSSRGSRFTGELFF. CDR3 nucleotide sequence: TGTGCCAGCAGCTCCCGAGGTAGCCGATTCACCGGGGAGCTGTTTTTT. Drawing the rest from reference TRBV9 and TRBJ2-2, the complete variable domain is DSGVTQTPKHLITATGQRVTLRCSPRSGDLSVYWYQQSLDQGLQFLIQYYNGEERAKGNILERFSAQQFPDLHSELNLSSLELGDSALYFCASSSRGSRFTGELFFGEGSRLTVL.

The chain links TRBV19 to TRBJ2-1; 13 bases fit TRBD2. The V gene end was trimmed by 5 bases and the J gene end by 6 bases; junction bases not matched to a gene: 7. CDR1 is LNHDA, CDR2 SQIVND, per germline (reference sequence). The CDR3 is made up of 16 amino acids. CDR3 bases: TGTGCCAGTAGTTTCGGGACTAGCGGGATCCGCAATGAGCAGTTCTTC. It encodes CASSFGTSGIRNEQFF.

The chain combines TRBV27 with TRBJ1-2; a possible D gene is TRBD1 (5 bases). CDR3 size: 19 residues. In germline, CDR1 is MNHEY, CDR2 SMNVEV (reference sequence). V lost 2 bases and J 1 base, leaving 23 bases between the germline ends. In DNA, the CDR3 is TGTGCCAGCAGTTTAAAAATCGTGGGGGGGAACAAAATTAACTATGGCTACACCTTC. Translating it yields CASSLKIVGGNKINYGYTF.

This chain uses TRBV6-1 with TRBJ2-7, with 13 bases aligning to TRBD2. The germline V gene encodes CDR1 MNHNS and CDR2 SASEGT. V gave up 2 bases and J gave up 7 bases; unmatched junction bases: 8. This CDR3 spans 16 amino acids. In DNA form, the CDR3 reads TGTGCCAGCAGTGAACCCTCGACTAGCGGGAGGTGGGAGCAGTACTTC. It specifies CASSEPSTSGRWEQYF.

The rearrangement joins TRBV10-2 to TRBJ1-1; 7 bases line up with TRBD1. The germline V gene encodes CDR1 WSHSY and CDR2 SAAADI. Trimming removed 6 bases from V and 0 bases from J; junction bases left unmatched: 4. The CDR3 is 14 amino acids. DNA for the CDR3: TGCGCCAGCAGGGAAACAGGGGTGAACACTGAAGCTTTCTTT. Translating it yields CASRETGVNTEAFF.

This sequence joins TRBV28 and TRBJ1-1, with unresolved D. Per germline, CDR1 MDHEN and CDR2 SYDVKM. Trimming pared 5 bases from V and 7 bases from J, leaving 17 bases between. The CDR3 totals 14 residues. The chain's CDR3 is CASSLRAGESEAFF. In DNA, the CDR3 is TGTGCCAGCAGTCTTCGGGCGGGCGAGAGTGAAGCTTTCTTT. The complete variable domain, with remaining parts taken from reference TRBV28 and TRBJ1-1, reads DVKVTQSSRYLVKRTGEKVFLECVQDMDHENMFWYRQDPGLGLRLIYFSYDVKMKEKGDIPEGYSVSREKKERFSLILESASTNQTSMYLCASSLRAGESEAFFGQGTRLTVV.

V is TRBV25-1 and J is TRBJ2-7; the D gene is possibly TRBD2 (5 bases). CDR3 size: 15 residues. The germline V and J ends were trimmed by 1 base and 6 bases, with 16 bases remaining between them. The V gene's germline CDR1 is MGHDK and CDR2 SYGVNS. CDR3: CASSEWVASRTEQYF. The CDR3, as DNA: TGTGCCAGCAGTGAATGGGTAGCTAGCAGAACCGAGCAGTACTTC.

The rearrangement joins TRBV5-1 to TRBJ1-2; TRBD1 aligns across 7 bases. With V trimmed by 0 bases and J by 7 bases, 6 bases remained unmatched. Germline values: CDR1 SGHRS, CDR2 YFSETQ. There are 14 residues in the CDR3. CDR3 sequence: CASSLADRVIGYTF. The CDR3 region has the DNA TGCGCCAGCAGCTTGGCCGACAGGGTGATTGGCTACACCTTC.

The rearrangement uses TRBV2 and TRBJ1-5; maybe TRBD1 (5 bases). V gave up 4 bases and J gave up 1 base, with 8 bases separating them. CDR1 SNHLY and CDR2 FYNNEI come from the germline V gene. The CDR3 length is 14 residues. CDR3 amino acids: CASSVYRSNQPQHF. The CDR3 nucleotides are TGTGCCAGCAGTGTATACAGGAGCAATCAGCCCCAGCATTTT.

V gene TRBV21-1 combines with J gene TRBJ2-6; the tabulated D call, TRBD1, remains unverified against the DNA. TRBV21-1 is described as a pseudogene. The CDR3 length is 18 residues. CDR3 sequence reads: CASSKARDKDSGANVLTF. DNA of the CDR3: TGTGCCAGCAGCAAAGCCCGGGACAAAGACTCTGGGGCCAACGTCCTGACTTTC.

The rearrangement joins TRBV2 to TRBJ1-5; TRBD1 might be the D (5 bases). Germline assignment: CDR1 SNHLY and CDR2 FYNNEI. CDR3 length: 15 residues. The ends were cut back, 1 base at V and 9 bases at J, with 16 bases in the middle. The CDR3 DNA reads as TGTGCCAGCAGTGAAGGGTCGAAGGGGTTTAGGCCCCAGCATTTT. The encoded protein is CASSEGSKGFRPQHF.

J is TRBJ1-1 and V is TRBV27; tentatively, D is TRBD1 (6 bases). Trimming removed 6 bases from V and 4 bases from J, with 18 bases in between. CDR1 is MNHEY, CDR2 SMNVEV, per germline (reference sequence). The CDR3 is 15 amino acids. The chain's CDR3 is CASSPRGGWVTEAFF. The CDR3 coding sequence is TGTGCCAGCAGCCCACGTGGGGGCTGGGTCACTGAAGCTTTCTTT.

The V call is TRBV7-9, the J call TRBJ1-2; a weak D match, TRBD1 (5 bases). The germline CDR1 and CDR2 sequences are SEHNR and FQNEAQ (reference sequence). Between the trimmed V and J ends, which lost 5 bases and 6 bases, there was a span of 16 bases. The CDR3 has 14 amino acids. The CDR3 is CASSQKRVGDGYTF. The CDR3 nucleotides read TGTGCCAGCAGCCAGAAACGTGTAGGGGATGGCTACACCTTC.

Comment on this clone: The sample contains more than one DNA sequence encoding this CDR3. The CDR3 region has the DNA TGCAGTGCCCGGGACTCCTACGAGCAGTACTTC. This encodes CSARDSYEQYF. The chain is built from TRBV20-1 and TRBJ2-7; the D gene is possibly TRBD2 (5 bases). This CDR3 contains 11 residues. Germline V lookup: CDR1 DFQATT, CDR2 SNEGSKA (reference sequence). Trimming cost V 6 bases and J 0 bases, with 6 bases left between them.

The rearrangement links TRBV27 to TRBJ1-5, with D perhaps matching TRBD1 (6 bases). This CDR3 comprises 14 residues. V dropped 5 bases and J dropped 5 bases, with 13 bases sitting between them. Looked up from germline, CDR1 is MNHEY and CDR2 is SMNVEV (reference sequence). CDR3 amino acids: CASSLRGWDQPQHF. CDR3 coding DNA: TGTGCCAGCAGTCTCAGGGGTTGGGATCAGCCCCAGCATTTT.

The CDR3 DNA follows: TGTGCCAGCAGTTACGTAGCAGCTAGGGGCCGTGATGGCTACACCTTC. It is translated as CASSYVAARGRDGYTF. The J gene is TRBJ1-2, the V gene TRBV6-5; the D gene is possibly TRBD1 (5 bases). The CDR3 is 16 amino acids. Germline V gives CDR1 MNHEY, CDR2 SVGAGI. The ends were cut back, 2 bases at V and 6 bases at J, with 19 bases in the middle.

The CDR3 DNA is TGTGCCAGCAGCTTACTCCGGGGAACAAAGGGACAGCAGACCACAGATACGCAGTATTTT. As protein: CASSLLRGTKGQQTTDTQYF. The chain joins TRBV11-3 to TRBJ2-3; 7 bases are shared with TRBD1. The CDR3 has 20 amino acids. Unmatched junction bases numbered 19, after V lost 2 bases and J lost 2 bases. CDR1 and CDR2 (germline): SGHNT, YENEEA.

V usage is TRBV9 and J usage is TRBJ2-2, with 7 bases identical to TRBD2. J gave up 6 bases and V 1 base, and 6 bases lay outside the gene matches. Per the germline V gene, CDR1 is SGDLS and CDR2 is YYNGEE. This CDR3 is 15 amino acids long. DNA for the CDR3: TGTGCCAGCAGCGTACATACTAGCGTGGCCGGGGAGCTGTTTTTT. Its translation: CASSVHTSVAGELFF.

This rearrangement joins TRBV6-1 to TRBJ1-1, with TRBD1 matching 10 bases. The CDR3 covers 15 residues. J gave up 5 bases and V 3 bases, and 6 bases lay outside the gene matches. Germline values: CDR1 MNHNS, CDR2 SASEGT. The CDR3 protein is CASSELWTGGTEAFF. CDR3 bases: TGTGCCAGCAGTGAGCTCTGGACAGGGGGAACTGAAGCTTTCTTT.

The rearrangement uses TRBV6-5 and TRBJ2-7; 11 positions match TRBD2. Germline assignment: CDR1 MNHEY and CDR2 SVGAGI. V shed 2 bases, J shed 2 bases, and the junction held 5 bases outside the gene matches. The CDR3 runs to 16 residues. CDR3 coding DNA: TGTGCCAGCAGTTACCTCGGGACTAGCGGAACCTACGAGCAGTACTTC. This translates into CASSYLGTSGTYEQYF.

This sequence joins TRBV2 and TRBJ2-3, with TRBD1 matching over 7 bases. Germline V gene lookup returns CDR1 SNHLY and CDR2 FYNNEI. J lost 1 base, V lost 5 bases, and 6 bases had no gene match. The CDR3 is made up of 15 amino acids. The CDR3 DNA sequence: TGTGCCAGCAGTCGGGACAGCGCACGCACAGATACGCAGTATTTT. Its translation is CASSRDSARTDTQYF.

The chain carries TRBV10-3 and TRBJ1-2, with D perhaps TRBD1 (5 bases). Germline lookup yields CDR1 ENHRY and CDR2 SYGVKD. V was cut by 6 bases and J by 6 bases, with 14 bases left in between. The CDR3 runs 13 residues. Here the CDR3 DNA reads TGTGCCATCAGGGACATGGACGGAAATGGCTACACCTTC. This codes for CAIRDMDGNGYTF.